This T cell receptor (beta chain) was sequenced during a study of CD8+CD57+ T cells in acquired aplastic anemia. CDR3 and TCR beta VDJ profiling relied on genomic DNA as the template. TCRdb analysed the reads with MiXCR anew, one entry per CDR3 protein. The sample yields about 150,000 distinct CDR3 sequences, approximately 51% seen once. The CDR3 has 13 residues. J was trimmed by 4 bases and V by 5 bases; bases with no gene match: 3. Germline V gene data show CDR1 as SNHLY and CDR2 as FYNNEI. Flow cytometry had shown expanded CD8+CD57+ cells in the patients chosen for sequencing. The clonotype comes from a human donor with aplastic anemia. The chain links TRBV2 to TRBJ2-7; 9 nucleotides line up with TRBD1. Sequenced: sorted CD4+, CD8+, or CD8+CD57+ T cells (not recorded which) from PBMCs. The CDR3 protein is CASSWDRAYEQYF. The CDR3 DNA reads TGTGCCAGCAGTTGGGACAGGGCTTACGAGCAGTACTTC.